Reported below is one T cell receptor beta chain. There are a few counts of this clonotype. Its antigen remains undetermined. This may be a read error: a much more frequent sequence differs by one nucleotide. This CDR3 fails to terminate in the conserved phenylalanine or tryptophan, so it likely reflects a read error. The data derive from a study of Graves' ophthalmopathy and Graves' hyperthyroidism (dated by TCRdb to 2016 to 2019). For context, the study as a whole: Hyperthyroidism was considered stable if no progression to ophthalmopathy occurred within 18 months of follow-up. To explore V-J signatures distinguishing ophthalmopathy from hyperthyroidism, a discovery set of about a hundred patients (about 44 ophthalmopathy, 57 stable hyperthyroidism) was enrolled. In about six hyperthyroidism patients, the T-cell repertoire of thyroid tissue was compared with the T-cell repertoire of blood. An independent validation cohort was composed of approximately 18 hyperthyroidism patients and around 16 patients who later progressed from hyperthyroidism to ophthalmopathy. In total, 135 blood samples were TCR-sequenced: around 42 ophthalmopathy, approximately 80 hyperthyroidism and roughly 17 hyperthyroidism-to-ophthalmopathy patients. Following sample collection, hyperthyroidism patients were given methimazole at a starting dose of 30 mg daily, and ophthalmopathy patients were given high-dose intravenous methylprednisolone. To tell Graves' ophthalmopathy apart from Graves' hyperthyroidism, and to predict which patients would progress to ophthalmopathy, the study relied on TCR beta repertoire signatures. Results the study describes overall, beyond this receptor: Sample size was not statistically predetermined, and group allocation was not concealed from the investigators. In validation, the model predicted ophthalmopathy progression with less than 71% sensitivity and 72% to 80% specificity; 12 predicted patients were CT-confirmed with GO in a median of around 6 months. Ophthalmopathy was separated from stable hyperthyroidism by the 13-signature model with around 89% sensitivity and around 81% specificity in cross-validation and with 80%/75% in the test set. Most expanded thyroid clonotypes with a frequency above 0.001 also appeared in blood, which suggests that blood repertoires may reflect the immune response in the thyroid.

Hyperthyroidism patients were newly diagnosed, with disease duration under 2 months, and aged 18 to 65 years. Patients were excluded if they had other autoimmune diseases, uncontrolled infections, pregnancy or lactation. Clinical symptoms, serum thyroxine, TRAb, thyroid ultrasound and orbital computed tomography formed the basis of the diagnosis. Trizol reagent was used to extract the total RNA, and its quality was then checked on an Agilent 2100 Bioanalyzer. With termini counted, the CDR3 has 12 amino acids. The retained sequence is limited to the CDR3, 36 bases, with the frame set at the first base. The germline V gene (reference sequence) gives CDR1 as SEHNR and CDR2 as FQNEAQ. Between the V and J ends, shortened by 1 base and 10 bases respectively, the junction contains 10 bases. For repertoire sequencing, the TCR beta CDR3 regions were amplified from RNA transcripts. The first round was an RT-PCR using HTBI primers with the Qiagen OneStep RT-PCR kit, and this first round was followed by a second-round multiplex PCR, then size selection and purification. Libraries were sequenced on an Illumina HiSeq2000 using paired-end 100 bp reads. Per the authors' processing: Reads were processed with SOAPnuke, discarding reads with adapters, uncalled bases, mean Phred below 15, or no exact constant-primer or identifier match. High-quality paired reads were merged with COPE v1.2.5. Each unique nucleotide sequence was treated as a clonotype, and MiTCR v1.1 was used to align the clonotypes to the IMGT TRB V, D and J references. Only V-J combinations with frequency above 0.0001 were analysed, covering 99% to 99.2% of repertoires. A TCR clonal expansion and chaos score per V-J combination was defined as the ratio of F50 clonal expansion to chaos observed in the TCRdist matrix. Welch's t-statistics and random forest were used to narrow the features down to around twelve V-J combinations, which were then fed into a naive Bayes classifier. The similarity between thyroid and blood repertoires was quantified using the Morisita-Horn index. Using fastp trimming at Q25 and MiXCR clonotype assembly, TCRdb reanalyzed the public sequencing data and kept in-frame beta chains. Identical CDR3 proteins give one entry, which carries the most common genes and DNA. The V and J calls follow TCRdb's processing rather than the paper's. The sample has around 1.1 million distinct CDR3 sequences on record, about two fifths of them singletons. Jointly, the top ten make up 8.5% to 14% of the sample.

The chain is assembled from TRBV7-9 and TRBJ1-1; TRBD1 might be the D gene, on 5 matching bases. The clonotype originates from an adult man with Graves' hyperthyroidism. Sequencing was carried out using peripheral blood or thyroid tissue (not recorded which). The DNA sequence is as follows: TGTGCCAGCAGCTTAGGGGGGGAAGGAGCTTTCCTT. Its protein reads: CASSLGGEGAFL.